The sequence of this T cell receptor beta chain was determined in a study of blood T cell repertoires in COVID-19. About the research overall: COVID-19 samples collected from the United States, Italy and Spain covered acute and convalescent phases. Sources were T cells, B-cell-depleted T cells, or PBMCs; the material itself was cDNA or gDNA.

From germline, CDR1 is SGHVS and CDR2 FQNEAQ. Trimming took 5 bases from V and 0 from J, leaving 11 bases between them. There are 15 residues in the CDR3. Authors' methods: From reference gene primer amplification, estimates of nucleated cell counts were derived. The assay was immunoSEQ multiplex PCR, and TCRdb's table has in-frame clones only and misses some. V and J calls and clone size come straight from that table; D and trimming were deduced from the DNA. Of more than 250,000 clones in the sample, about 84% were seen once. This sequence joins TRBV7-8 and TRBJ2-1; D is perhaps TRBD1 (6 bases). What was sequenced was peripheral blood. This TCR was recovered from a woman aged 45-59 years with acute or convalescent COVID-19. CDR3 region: CASSPHRVSYNEQFF. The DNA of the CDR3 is TGTGCCAGCAGCCCCCACAGGGTCTCCTACAATGAGCAGTTCTTC. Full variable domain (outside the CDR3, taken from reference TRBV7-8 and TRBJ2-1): GAGVSQSPRYKVAKRGQDVALRCDPISGHVSLFWYQQALGQGPEFLTYFQNEAQLDKSGLPSDRFFAERPEGSVSTLKIQRTQQEDSAVYLCASSPHRVSYNEQFFGPGTRLTVL.